This TCR beta chain was sequenced for a study of blood T cell repertoires in COVID-19. Study overall: PBMCs, B-cell-depleted T cells, or T cells provided the cDNA or gDNA that made up the material.

In the original analysis: Counts of nucleated cells, estimated from reference gene primer amplification, were obtained. The table came from immunoSEQ multiplex PCR; TCRdb's copy has only in-frame clones and leaves some out. V, J and clone size were drawn from that table, and D and trimming were deduced from the DNA. The data hold fewer than 55,000 clones, with 65% to 90% observed a single time. Recruited during active infection, patients (from Seattle) were subsequently followed longitudinally. This receptor was identified in a woman of 80 years or more with COVID-19, enrolled during active disease. The sample was peripheral blood.

CDR3 protein: CASSFGDWDEQFF. The CDR3 DNA follows: TGTGCCAGCAGCTTTGGAGACTGGGATGAGCAGTTCTTC. The chain links TRBV11-2 to TRBJ2-1; D uncertain. The length of the CDR3 is 13 residues. V was shortened by 3 bases and J by 8 bases, with 11 bases between the two germline ends. Germline V gene lookup returns CDR1 SGHAT and CDR2 FQNNGV.